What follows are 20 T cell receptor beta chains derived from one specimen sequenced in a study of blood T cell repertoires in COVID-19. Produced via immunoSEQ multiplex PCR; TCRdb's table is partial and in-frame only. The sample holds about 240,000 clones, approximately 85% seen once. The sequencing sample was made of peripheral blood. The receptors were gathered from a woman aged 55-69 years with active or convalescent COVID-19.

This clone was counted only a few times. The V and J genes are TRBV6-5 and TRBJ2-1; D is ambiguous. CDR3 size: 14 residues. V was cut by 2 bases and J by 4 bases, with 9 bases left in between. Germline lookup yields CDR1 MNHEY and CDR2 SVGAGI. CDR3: CASSYGRIYNEQFF. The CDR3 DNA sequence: TGTGCCAGCAGTTACGGCAGGATATACAATGAGCAGTTCTTC.

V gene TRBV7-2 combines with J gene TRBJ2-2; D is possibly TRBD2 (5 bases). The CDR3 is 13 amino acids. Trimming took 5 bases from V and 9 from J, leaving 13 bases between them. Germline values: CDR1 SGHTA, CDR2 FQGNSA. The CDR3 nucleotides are TGTGCCAGCAGCCCACTAGGACTTAGGGAGCTGTTTTTT. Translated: CASSPLGLRELFF.

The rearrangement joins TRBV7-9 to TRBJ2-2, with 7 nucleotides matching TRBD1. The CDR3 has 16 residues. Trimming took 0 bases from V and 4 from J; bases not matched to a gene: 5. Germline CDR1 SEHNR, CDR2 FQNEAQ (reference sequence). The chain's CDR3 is CASSLAGTEVTGELFF. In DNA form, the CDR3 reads TGTGCCAGCAGCTTAGCCGGGACAGAAGTCACCGGGGAGCTGTTTTTT.

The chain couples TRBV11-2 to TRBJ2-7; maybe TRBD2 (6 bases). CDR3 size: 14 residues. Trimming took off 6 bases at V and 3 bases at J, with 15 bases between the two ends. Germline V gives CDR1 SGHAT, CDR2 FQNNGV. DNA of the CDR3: TGTGCCAGCAGGACGACTGGGGGAGGCTACGAGCAGTACTTC. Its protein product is CASRTTGGGYEQYF.

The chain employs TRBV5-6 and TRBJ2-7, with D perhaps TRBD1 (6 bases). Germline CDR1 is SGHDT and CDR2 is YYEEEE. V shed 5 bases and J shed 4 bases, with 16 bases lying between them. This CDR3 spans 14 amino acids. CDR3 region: CASRRTGTTYEQYF. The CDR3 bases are TGTGCCAGCAGACGAACCGGGACAACGTACGAGCAGTACTTC.

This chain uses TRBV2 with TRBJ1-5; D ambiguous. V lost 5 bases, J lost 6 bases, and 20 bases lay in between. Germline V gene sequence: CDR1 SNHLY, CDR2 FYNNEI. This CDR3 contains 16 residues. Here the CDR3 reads CASSPRGRGWSQPQHF. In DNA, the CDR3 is TGTGCCAGCAGTCCGAGAGGGCGGGGATGGAGTCAGCCCCAGCATTTT. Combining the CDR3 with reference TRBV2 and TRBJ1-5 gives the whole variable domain EPEVTQTPSHQVTQMGQEVILRCVPISNHLYFYWYRQILGQKVEFLVSFYNNEISEKSEIFDDQFSVERPDGSNFTLKIRSTKLEDSAMYFCASSPRGRGWSQPQHFGDGTRLSIL.

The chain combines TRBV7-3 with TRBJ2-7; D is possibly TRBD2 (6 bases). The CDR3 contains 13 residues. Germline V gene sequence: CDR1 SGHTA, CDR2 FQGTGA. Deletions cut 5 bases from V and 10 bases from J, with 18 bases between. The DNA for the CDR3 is TGTGCCAGCAGCGACAAGGGGTCGGGGGTTCAGTACTTC. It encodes CASSDKGSGVQYF.

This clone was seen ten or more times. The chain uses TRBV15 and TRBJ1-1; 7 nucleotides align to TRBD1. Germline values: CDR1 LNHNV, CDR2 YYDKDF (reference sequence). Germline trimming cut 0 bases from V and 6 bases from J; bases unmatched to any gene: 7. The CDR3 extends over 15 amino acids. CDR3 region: CATSRDEGAVAEAFF. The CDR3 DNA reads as TGTGCCACCAGCAGAGATGAGGGGGCGGTTGCTGAAGCTTTCTTT. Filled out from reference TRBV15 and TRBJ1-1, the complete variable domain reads DAMVIQNPRYQVTQFGKPVTLSCSQTLNHNVMYWYQQKSSQAPKLLFHYYDKDFNNEADTPDNFQSRRPNTSFCFLDIRSPGLGDTAMYLCATSRDEGAVAEAFFGQGTRLTVV.

CDR3 sequence reads: CASSTRGGLRTDTQYF. As DNA, the CDR3 is TGTGCCAGCAGTACCCGCGGCGGGTTGCGCACAGATACGCAGTATTTT. The chain links TRBV27 to TRBJ2-3, with D possibly matching TRBD2 (5 bases). Trimming took off 5 bases at V and 1 base at J, with 16 bases between the two ends. This CDR3 is built from 16 residues. Germline-derived CDR1 and CDR2 are MNHEY and SMNVEV (reference sequence).

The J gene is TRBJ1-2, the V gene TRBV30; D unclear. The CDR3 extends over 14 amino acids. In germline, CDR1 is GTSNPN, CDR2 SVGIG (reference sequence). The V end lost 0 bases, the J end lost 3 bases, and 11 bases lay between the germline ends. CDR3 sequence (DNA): TGTGCCTGGAGTGTACCTCCAGGATACTATGGCTACACCTTC. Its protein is CAWSVPPGYYGYTF.

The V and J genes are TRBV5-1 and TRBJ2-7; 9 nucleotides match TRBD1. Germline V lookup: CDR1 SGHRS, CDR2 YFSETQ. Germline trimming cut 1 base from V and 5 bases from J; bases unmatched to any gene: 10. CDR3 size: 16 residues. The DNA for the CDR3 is TGCGCCAGCAGCTTGCGCCCGGGACAGGGTTTGGACGAGCAGTACTTC. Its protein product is CASSLRPGQGLDEQYF.

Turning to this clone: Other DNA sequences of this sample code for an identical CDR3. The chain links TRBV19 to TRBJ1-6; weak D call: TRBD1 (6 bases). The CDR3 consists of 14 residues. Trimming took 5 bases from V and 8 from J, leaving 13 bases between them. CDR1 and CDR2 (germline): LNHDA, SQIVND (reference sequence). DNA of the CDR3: TGTGCCAGTAGTCCACAGGGTGGGGATTCACCCCTCCACTTT. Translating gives CASSPQGGDSPLHF.

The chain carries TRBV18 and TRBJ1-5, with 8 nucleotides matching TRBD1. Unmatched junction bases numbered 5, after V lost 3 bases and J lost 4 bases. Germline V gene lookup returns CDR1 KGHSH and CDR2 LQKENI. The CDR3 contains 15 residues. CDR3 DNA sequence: TGTGCCAGCTCACCTTGGACAGGGAAAAATCAGCCCCAGCATTTT. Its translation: CASSPWTGKNQPQHF.

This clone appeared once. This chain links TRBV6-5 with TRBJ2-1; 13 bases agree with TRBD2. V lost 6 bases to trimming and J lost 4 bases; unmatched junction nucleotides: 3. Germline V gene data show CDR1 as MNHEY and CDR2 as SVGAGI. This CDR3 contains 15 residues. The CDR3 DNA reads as TGTGCCAGCAGCTCGGGACTAGCGGGGTACAATGAGCAGTTCTTC. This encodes CASSSGLAGYNEQFF.

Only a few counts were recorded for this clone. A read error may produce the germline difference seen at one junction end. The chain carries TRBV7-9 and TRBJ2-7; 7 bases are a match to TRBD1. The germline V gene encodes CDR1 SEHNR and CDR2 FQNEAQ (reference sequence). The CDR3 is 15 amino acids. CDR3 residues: CAKGAPRGDRSATSF. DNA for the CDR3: TGTGCCAAGGGGGCACCCAGAGGCGACAGGTCTGCTACTTCCTTC.

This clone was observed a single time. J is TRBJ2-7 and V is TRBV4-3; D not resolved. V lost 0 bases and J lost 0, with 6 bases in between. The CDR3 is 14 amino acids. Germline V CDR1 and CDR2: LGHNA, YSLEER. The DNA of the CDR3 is TGCGCCAGCAGCCAAGACGTCCTCTCCTACGAGCAGTACTTC. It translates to CASSQDVLSYEQYF.

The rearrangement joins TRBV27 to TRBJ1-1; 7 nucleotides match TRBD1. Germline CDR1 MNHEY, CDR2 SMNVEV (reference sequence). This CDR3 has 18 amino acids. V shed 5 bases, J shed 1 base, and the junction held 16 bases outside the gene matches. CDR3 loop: CASSPRGRQGRGNTEAFF. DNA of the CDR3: TGTGCCAGCAGTCCAAGGGGCCGACAGGGCCGGGGGAACACTGAAGCTTTCTTT.

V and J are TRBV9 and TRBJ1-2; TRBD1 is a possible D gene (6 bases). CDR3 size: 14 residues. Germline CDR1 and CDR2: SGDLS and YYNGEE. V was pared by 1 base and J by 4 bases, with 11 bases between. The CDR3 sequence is CASSVQGTFYGYTF. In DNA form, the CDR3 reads TGTGCCAGCAGCGTACAGGGGACCTTCTATGGCTACACCTTC. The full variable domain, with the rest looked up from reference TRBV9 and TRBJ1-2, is DSGVTQTPKHLITATGQRVTLRCSPRSGDLSVYWYQQSLDQGLQFLIQYYNGEERAKGNILERFSAQQFPDLHSELNLSSLELGDSALYFCASSVQGTFYGYTFGSGTRLTVV.

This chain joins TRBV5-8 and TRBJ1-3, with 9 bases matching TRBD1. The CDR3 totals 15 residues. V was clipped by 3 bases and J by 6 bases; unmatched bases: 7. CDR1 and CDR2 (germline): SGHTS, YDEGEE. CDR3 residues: CASSSRGQGKNTIYF. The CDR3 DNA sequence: TGTGCCAGCAGCTCCCGAGGACAGGGGAAAAACACCATATATTTT.

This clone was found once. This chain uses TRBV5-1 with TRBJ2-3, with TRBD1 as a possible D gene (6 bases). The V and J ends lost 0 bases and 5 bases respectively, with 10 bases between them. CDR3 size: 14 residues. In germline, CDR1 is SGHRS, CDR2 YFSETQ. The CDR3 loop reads CASSLGQVGDTQYF. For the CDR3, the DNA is TGCGCCAGCAGCTTGGGACAGGTCGGAGATACGCAGTATTTT.